Below, one T cell receptor beta chain is given with its context. This specimen comes from a study of blood T cell repertoires in COVID-19. On the study more broadly: Donors in Cohort 3 who had recovered were those with two negative PCRs, healthcare professional clearance, or resolution of their symptoms. T cells, B-cell-depleted T cells, or PBMCs supplied cDNA or gDNA.

Participants were placed into cohorts based on the clinical history they reported. The CDR3 extends over 14 amino acids. Looked up from germline, CDR1 is LGHDT and CDR2 is YNNKEL (reference sequence). The V and J ends lost 0 bases and 11 bases respectively, with 15 bases between them. Source study methods: Reference gene primer amplification gave nucleated cell count estimates. The method was immunoSEQ multiplex PCR; TCRdb's version includes in-frame clones alone and lacks a portion of them. V, J and clone size are taken as reported in that table, and D and trimming were inferred from the DNA itself. The sample lists hundreds of thousands of clones, about 88% seen once, with 2% to 2.5% in the top ten.

The chain combines TRBV3-1 (or the pseudogene TRBV3-2) with TRBJ2-3; possibly TRBD2 for D (6 bases). The receptor was isolated from an older woman in a cohort exposed to, infected with or recovered from COVID-19 (not recorded which). The sample consisted of PBMCs or T cells enriched from blood (not recorded which). CDR3 sequence (DNA): TGTGCCAGCAGCCAAGAACGCGCAGCGGGCTGGCAGTATTTT. Amino acid sequence: CASSQERAAGWQYF.